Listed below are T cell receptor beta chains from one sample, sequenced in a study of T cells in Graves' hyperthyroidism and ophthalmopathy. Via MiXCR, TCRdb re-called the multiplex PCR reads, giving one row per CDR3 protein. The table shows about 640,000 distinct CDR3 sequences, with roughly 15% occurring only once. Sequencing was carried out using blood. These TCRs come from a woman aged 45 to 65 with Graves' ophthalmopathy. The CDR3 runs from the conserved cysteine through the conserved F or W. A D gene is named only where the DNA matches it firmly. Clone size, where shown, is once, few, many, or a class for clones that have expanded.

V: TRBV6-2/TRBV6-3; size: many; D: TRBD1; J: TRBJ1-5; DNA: TGTGCCAGCAGTTCCCGGGACAGGGTTGCCCAGCCCCAGCATTTT; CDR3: CASSSRDRVAQPQHF
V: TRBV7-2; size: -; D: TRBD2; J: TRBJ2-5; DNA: TGTGCCAGCAGCTTAGCGGGGACTAGCGGGAAACTCCAAGAGACCCAGTACTTC; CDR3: CASSLAGTSGKLQETQYF
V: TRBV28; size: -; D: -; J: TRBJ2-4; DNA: TGTGCCAGCAGTTTCTTGGGCGGAGAAAACATTCAGTACTTC; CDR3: CASSFLGGENIQYF
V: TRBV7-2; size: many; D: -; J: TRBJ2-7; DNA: TGTGCCAGCAGCTTAAGGCGGGGCATTGGCGAGCAGTACTTC; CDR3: CASSLRRGIGEQYF
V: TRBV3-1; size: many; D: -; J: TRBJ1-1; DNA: TGTGCCAGCAGCCAGCAATCTCTCACTGAAGCTTTCTTT; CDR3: CASSQQSLTEAFF
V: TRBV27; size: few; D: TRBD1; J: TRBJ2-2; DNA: TGTGCCAGCAATTCGTTTTTCGGGACAGGGGACACCGGGGAGCTGTTTTTT; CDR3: CASNSFFGTGDTGELFF
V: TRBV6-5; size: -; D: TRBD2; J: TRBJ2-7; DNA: TGTGCCAGCAGTTACGGAACTAGCGGGAGGGAGCAGTACTTC; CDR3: CASSYGTSGREQYF
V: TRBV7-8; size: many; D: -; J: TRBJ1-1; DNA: TGTGCCAGCAGCGCCGTCCGGGTGGGTAACACTGAAGCTTTCTTT; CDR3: CASSAVRVGNTEAFF
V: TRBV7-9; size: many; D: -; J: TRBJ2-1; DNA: TGTGCCAGCAGCAACCGGGACACCTCCTACAATGAGCAGTTCTTC; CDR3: CASSNRDTSYNEQFF
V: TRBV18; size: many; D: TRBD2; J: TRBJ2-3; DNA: TGTGCCAGCTCACAGTACCCCGGGACTAGCGGGAGGACAGATACGCAGTATTTT; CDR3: CASSQYPGTSGRTDTQYF
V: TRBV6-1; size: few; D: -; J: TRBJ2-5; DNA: TGTGCCAGCGGAATCCCCGCCCAAGAGACCCAGTACTTC; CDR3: CASGIPAQETQYF
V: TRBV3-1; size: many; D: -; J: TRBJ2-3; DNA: TGTGCCAGCAGCCAAATGTGGAATTCAGATACGCAGTATTTT; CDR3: CASSQMWNSDTQYF
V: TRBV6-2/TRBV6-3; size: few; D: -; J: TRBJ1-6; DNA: TGTGCCAGCAGTTACGGGGGAACAAATTCACCCCTCCACTTT; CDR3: CASSYGGTNSPLHF
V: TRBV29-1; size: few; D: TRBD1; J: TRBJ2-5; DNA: TGCAGCGGTGAGACGGGACAGAAAGAGACCCAGTACTTC; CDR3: CSGETGQKETQYF
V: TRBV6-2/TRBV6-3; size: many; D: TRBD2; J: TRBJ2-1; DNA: TGTGCCAGCAGAGCCACCCTAGCGGGAGGACTCTACAATGAGCAGTTCTTC; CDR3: CASRATLAGGLYNEQFF
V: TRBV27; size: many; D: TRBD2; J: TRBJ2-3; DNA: TGTGCCAGCAGTTTTTACGTGTACCAGGGCGGGAGAGGTTCAGATACGCAGTATTTT; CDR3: CASSFYVYQGGRGSDTQYF
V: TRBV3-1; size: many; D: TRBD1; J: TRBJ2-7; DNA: TGTGCCAGCAGCCAACCAGGGACAGACGAGCAGTACTTC; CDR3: CASSQPGTDEQYF
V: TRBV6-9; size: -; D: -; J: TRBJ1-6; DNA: TGTGCCAGCAGTTACGTAGGGGGACCTAGCTCCTATAATTCACCCCTCCACTTT; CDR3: CASSYVGGPSSYNSPLHF
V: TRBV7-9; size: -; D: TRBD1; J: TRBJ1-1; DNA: TGTGCCAGCAGACCCTCGGGGACAGGCACTGAAGCTTTCTTT; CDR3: CASRPSGTGTEAFF
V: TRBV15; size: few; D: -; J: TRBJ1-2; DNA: TGTGCCACCAGCAGAGATCGTTTCGATGGTGGCTACACCTTC; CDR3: CATSRDRFDGGYTF
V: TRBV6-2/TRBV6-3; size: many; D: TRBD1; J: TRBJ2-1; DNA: TGTGCCAGCCTAACGATCGGGACAGGGTCCTACAATGAGCAGTTCTTC; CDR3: CASLTIGTGSYNEQFF
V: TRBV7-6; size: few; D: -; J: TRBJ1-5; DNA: TGTGCCAGCAGCTTAGTACAGGCTAGTCAGCCCCAGCATTTT; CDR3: CASSLVQASQPQHF
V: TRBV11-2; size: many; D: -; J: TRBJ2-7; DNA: TGTGCCAGCAGCTTAGCGCTGGCCGATTTAGGTTACGAGCAGTACTTC; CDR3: CASSLALADLGYEQYF
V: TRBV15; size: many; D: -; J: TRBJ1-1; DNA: TGTGCCACCAGCAGTCCCGGACGGGGGAACACTGAAGCTTTCTTT; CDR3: CATSSPGRGNTEAFF
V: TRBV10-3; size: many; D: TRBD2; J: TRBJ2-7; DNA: TGTGCCATCAGTGGTGGGGGGGTAAGCTCCTACGAGCAGTACTTC; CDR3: CAISGGGVSSYEQYF
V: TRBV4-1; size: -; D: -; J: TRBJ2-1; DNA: TGCGCCAGCAGCCAAGATGTGGCCTGGGGGGTCAATGAGCAGTTCTTC; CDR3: CASSQDVAWGVNEQFF
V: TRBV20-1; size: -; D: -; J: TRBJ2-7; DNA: TGCAGTGCTCTTGAGCTTATAGGGTACGAGCAGTACTTC; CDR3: CSALELIGYEQYF
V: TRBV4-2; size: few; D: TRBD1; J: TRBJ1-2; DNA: TGTGCCAGCAGCCAATCCGGGACAGGGGGGAATTATGGCTACACCTTC; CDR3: CASSQSGTGGNYGYTF
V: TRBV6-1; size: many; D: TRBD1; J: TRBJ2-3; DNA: TGTAACCACAGGGGGCCTCGGGGCACAGATACGCAGTATTTT; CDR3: CNHRGPRGTDTQYF
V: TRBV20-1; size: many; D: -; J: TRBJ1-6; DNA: TGCAGTGCTAGATCACGGCCAAATTGGGGTTCACCCCTCCACTTT; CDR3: CSARSRPNWGSPLHF
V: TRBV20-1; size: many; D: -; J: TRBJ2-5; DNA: TGCAGTGCTAGAGGGGGCGGGACGGAGACCCAGTACTTC; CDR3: CSARGGGTETQYF
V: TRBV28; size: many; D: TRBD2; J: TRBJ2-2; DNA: TGTGCCAGCCAGAGTAGCGGGAGAAGTCGAACCGGGGAGCTGTTTTTT; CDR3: CASQSSGRSRTGELFF
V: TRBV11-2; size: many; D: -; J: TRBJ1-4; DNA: TGTGCCAGCAGCTTAGCACATTTGGCGAGTGAAAAACTGTTTTTT; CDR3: CASSLAHLASEKLFF
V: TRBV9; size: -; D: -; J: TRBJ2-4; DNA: TGTGCCAGCAGCGACGGTAAAAACATTCAGTACTTC; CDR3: CASSDGKNIQYF
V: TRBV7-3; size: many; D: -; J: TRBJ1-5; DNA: TGTGCCAGCAGCCGCACGGGACACGGCAATCAGCCCCAGCATTTT; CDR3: CASSRTGHGNQPQHF
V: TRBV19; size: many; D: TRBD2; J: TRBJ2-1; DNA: TGTGCCAGTAGTACGACTAGCCGAGCGCCCGTCAAGCAGTTCTTC; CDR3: CASSTTSRAPVKQFF